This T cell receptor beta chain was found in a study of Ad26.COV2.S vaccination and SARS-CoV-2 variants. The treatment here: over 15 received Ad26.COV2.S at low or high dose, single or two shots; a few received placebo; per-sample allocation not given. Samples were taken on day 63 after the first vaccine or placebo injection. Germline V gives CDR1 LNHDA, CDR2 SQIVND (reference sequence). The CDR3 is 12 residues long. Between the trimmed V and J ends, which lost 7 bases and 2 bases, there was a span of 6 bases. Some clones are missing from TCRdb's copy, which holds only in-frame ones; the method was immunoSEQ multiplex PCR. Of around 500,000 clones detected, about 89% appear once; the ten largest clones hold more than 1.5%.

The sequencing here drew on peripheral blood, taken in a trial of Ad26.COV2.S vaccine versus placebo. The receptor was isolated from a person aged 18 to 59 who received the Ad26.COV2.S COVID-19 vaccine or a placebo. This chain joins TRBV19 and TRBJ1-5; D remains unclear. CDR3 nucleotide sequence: TGTGCCAGTACCAGCGGCAATCAGCCCCAGCATTTT. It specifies CASTSGNQPQHF.